The 28 T cell receptor beta chains given below trace back to one sample, sequenced in a study of CD8+CD57+ T cells in acquired aplastic anemia (dated by TCRdb to 2016 to 2019). The listed sequencing device is Illumina HiSeq 2000. Profiling of TCR beta VDJ combinations and CDR3 sequences used genomic DNA as the template. Clones were called with MiXCR by TCRdb after fastp trimmed the public reads at Q25, and only in-frame beta chains were retained. Rows matching on CDR3 protein sequence are summarized as one entry with the most common DNA and genes. Across this sample there are 75,000 to 90,000 distinct CDR3 sequences, with more than 40% seen only once. The ten largest clones add up to about 66% of the sample. The sequenced sample consisted of sorted CD4+, CD8+, or CD8+CD57+ T cells (not recorded which) from PBMCs. Receptor source: a human donor in good health, serving as a control.

The rearrangement joins TRBV29-1 to TRBJ2-7; 7 bases agree with TRBD1. V shed 8 bases, J shed 7 bases, and the junction held 14 bases outside the gene matches. The germline CDR1 and CDR2 sequences are SQVTM and ANQGSEA. The CDR3 runs 13 residues. The CDR3 region has the DNA TGCAGCACCCGACAGGGTCCCTTGGGTGAGCAGTACTTC. Protein product: CSTRQGPLGEQYF.

This clonotype was observed a handful of times. This chain's CDR3 is CASSMYSLPGEQYF. The CDR3 region has the DNA TGTGCCAGTAGTATGTACAGTCTTCCAGGGGAGCAGTACTTC. The chain recombines TRBV19 with TRBJ2-7, with a tentative D call TRBD1 (5 bases). The germline V gene encodes CDR1 LNHDA and CDR2 SQIVND (reference sequence). V was cut by 3 bases and J by 7 bases, with 16 bases left in between. This CDR3 has 14 residues.

A few counts support this clonotype. DNA of the CDR3: TGTGCCAGCAGTTTATCCGGGACCGGACAGACCGAAGAGACCCAGTACTTC. Its protein is CASSLSGTGQTEETQYF. The chain employs TRBV27 and TRBJ2-5; tentative D call: TRBD1 (6 bases). This CDR3 region has 17 residues. Germline CDR1 is MNHEY and CDR2 is SMNVEV (reference sequence). Trimming left V 0 bases short and J 3 bases short, with 17 bases between.

This clonotype was seen only a few times. The chain's CDR3 is CASSQGGGLAGVSSYNEQFF. The CDR3 nucleotides are TGTGCCAGCAGCCAGGGGGGGGGACTAGCGGGAGTCTCCTCCTACAATGAGCAGTTCTTC. The chain links TRBV4-2 to TRBJ2-1; 14 bases align to TRBD2. The CDR3 has 20 amino acids. The V gene end was trimmed by 3 bases and the J gene end by 0 bases; junction bases not matched to a gene: 10. Germline-derived CDR1 and CDR2 are LGHNA and YNFKEQ.

V usage is TRBV29-1 and J usage is TRBJ2-7, with D possibly TRBD1 on 6 matching bases. The CDR3 spans 16 residues. The V gene lost 1 base and the J gene lost 0 bases, with 16 bases spanning the gap. CDR1 SQVTM and CDR2 ANQGSEA come from the germline V gene. In DNA, the CDR3 is TGCAGCGTTGAAGGACCACAGGGTAGGAGCTCCTACGAGCAGTACTTC. Protein product: CSVEGPQGRSSYEQYF.

This clonotype was seen many times. The rearrangement links TRBV7-9 to TRBJ1-1, with D perhaps TRBD1 (5 bases). The CDR3 has 15 residues. V dropped 0 bases and J dropped 2 bases, with 10 bases sitting between them. CDR1 is SEHNR and CDR2 is FQNEAQ in the germline V gene (reference sequence). CDR3 sequence: CASSLALRDNTEAFF. CDR3 DNA sequence: TGTGCCAGCAGCTTAGCGCTCCGGGACAACACTGAAGCTTTCTTT.

This clonotype came up many times. The genes are TRBV9 and TRBJ2-7; D unclear. Germline V gene sequence: CDR1 SGDLS, CDR2 YYNGEE. V was clipped by 0 bases and J by 3 bases, with 13 bases between them. The CDR3 is made up of 15 amino acids. This CDR3 reads CASSVGVMSLYEQYF. CDR3 coding DNA: TGTGCCAGCAGCGTAGGGGTCATGAGTCTCTACGAGCAGTACTTC. Drawing the rest from reference TRBV9 and TRBJ2-7, the complete variable domain is DSGVTQTPKHLITATGQRVTLRCSPRSGDLSVYWYQQSLDQGLQFLIQYYNGEERAKGNILERFSAQQFPDLHSELNLSSLELGDSALYFCASSVGVMSLYEQYFGPGTRLTVT.

This clonotype has just a few counts. This rearrangement joins TRBV19 to TRBJ1-1; tentatively, D is TRBD1 (5 bases). Germline CDR1 and CDR2: LNHDA and SQIVND (reference sequence). Trimming cost V 7 bases and J 5 bases, with 14 bases left between them. The CDR3 consists of 13 residues. CDR3: CASMEGKRTEAFF. The CDR3 nucleotides read TGTGCCAGTATGGAGGGGAAGAGGACTGAAGCTTTCTTT.

This clonotype was counted many times. This rearrangement joins TRBV15 to TRBJ2-7, with D perhaps matching TRBD1 (5 bases). CDR3 size: 16 residues. V was pared by 0 bases and J by 2 bases, with 14 bases between. The germline V gene has CDR1 LNHNV and CDR2 YYDKDF (reference sequence). This CDR3 reads CATSREEQANTYEQYF. CDR3 bases: TGTGCCACCAGCAGAGAGGAACAGGCTAATACCTACGAGCAGTACTTC.

CDR3 DNA sequence: TGTGCCAGTAGCAACGGGCGGGACGAGCAGTACTTC. Its translation is CASSNGRDEQYF. J is TRBJ2-7 and V is TRBV19; tentatively, D is TRBD2 (5 bases). The length of the CDR3 is 12 residues. Germline V lookup: CDR1 LNHDA, CDR2 SQIVND (reference sequence). Between the trimmed V and J ends, which lost 6 bases and 5 bases, there was a span of 11 bases.

This chain joins TRBV7-2 and TRBJ2-7; no clear D. Germline assignment: CDR1 SGHTA and CDR2 FQGNSA. The CDR3 totals 14 residues. The germline V and J ends were trimmed by 0 bases and 2 bases, with 8 bases remaining between them. CDR3 in amino acids: CASSLALRTYEQYF. As DNA, the CDR3 is TGTGCCAGCAGCTTAGCCCTCCGTACCTACGAGCAGTACTTC. Full variable domain (rest looked up from reference TRBV7-2 and TRBJ2-7): GAGVSQSPSNKVTEKGKDVELRCDPISGHTALYWYRQSLGQGLEFLIYFQGNSAPDKSGLPSDRFSAERTGGSVSTLTIQRTQQEDSAVYLCASSLALRTYEQYFGPGTRLTVT.

CDR3 sequence: CASSYGRPTDTQYF. The CDR3 DNA reads as TGTGCCAGCAGTTACGGGCGCCCTACAGATACGCAGTATTTT. J is TRBJ2-3 and V is TRBV25-1; D is ambiguous. Trimming left V 5 bases short and J 3 bases short, with 12 bases between. This CDR3 has 14 amino acids. Germline lookup yields CDR1 MGHDK and CDR2 SYGVNS.

This clonotype was seen at least ten times. The chain recombines TRBV10-3 with TRBJ1-2; TRBD1 agrees at 7 bases. Unmatched junction bases numbered 8, after V lost 7 bases and J lost 0 bases. This CDR3 has 15 residues. CDR1 is ENHRY, CDR2 SYGVKD, per germline. The CDR3 loop reads CAIMEWDSTNYGYTF. The CDR3 DNA sequence: TGTGCCATCATGGAATGGGACAGTACTAACTATGGCTACACCTTC.

The table lists this clonotype with many counts. The chain is built from TRBV19 and TRBJ2-3, with 8 bases matching TRBD2. The CDR3 runs to 14 residues. CDR1 LNHDA and CDR2 SQIVND come from the germline V gene (reference sequence). After removal of 10 bases from V and 3 bases from J, the junction contained 9 bases not matched to a gene. CDR3 protein: CATSGIAGTDTQYF. DNA of the CDR3: TGTGCCACCTCCGGTATAGCGGGAACAGATACGCAGTATTTT.

This clonotype was detected many times. This chain connects TRBV20-1 to TRBJ2-1; 8 bases fit TRBD1. V was clipped by 3 bases and J by 4 bases; unmatched bases: 5. This CDR3 has 14 amino acids. Germline CDR1 DFQATT, CDR2 SNEGSKA (reference sequence). CDR3 sequence: CSASTTGVYNEQFF. In nucleotides, the CDR3 is TGCAGTGCTAGCACGACAGGGGTTTACAATGAGCAGTTCTTC.

The table lists this clonotype with many counts. The chain employs TRBV5-5 and TRBJ1-1, with 8 bases identical to TRBD1. Germline CDR1 SGHKS, CDR2 YYEKEE (reference sequence). CDR3 length: 13 amino acids. V shed 0 bases, J shed 5 bases, and the junction held 0 bases outside the gene matches. The CDR3 bases are TGTGCCAGCAGCTTGGACAGGGGGACTGAAGCTTTCTTT. Amino acids: CASSLDRGTEAFF.

In its sample, this clonotype was seen a few times. The chain combines TRBV29-1 with TRBJ2-7, with 9 nucleotides matching TRBD1. The V gene's germline CDR1 is SQVTM and CDR2 ANQGSEA. This CDR3 is built from 13 residues. Trimming at V came to 8 bases and at J to 4 bases, leaving 9 bases not matched to a gene. The CDR3 DNA sequence: TGCAGCCAAGGGGGGACAGGGCTGTACGAGCAGTACTTC. Translating gives CSQGGTGLYEQYF.

This clonotype was seen more than once but under ten times. The J gene is TRBJ2-5, the V gene TRBV25-1, with D possibly called TRBD1 or TRBD2 (6 bases each). The ends were cut back, 3 bases at V and 4 bases at J, with 21 bases in the middle. The CDR3 is 17 residues long. Germline V gene sequence: CDR1 MGHDK, CDR2 SYGVNS. The CDR3 region has the DNA TGTGCCAGCAGTGACTTGAGTCGGGGGCGCGTCTCAGAGACCCAGTACTTC. Residues: CASSDLSRGRVSETQYF.

The gene calls are TRBV25-1 and TRBJ1-2, with unresolved D. V lost 6 bases, J lost 2 bases, and 13 bases lay in between. This CDR3 comprises 14 residues. Germline assignment: CDR1 MGHDK and CDR2 SYGVNS. DNA for the CDR3: TGTGCCAGCAGCCCGGACGTTCAGAACTATGGCTACACCTTC. Amino acid sequence: CASSPDVQNYGYTF.

The genes are TRBV10-3 and TRBJ1-2, with D perhaps matching TRBD1 (6 bases). The V and J ends lost 4 bases and 4 bases respectively, with 16 bases between them. Germline-derived CDR1 and CDR2 are ENHRY and SYGVKD. CDR3 length equals 15 residues. The CDR3 is CAISVRDRGSYGYTF. DNA for the CDR3: TGTGCCATCAGTGTAAGGGATAGGGGGAGCTATGGCTACACCTTC.

In its sample, this clonotype was seen a few times. This chain joins TRBV24-1 and TRBJ1-5, with 7 bases aligning to TRBD1. Germline V gene data show CDR1 as KGHDR and CDR2 as SFDVKD. The CDR3 covers 17 residues. Losses at the gene ends were 6 bases for V and 0 bases for J; bases not matched to a gene: 10. The CDR3 here is CATSPSTGLGSNQPQHF. The CDR3 DNA follows: TGTGCCACCAGTCCATCGACAGGGCTGGGTAGCAATCAGCCCCAGCATTTT.

This rearrangement joins TRBV19 to TRBJ1-2; possibly TRBD1 for D (5 bases). Germline V CDR1 and CDR2: LNHDA, SQIVND (reference sequence). Trimming stripped 7 bases from V and 7 bases from J, with 19 bases between. CDR3 size: 14 residues. This CDR3 is CASKIQDPSSGYTF. The CDR3 DNA follows: TGTGCCAGTAAGATACAGGACCCTTCCAGTGGCTACACCTTC.

This clonotype showed up just a few times. The V gene is TRBV25-1, the J gene TRBJ1-4; D is possibly TRBD1 (5 bases). Per the germline V gene, CDR1 is MGHDK and CDR2 is SYGVNS. V was shortened by 7 bases and J by 8 bases, with 17 bases between the two germline ends. CDR3 length: 14 residues. This CDR3 reads CASTPGWSGEKLFF. In DNA, the CDR3 is TGTGCCAGCACCCCAGGGTGGAGCGGGGAAAAACTGTTTTTT.

The chain has TRBV25-1 and TRBJ2-3; 9 nucleotides agree with TRBD2. The CDR3 totals 15 residues. The germline V gene encodes CDR1 MGHDK and CDR2 SYGVNS. V was pared by 6 bases and J by 4 bases, with 8 bases of the junction left unmatched. This CDR3 is CASSLAGGSADTQYF. In DNA, the CDR3 is TGTGCCAGCAGCTTGGCGGGAGGGTCGGCAGATACGCAGTATTTT.

This clonotype was recorded at least ten times. The genes are TRBV19 and TRBJ2-1; possible D gene TRBD2, 6 bases. Germline CDR1 is LNHDA and CDR2 is SQIVND (reference sequence). V shed 7 bases and J shed 3 bases, with 16 bases lying between them. CDR3 length equals 15 residues. The CDR3 DNA reads as TGTGCCAGTACCTATGGGGACTTCGACTACAATGAGCAGTTCTTC. This translates into CASTYGDFDYNEQFF.

The chain couples TRBV25-1 to TRBJ1-6; possible D gene TRBD1, 5 bases. Looked up from germline, CDR1 is MGHDK and CDR2 is SYGVNS. The CDR3 spans 16 residues. V lost 6 bases and J 9 bases, leaving 21 bases between the germline ends. CDR3 in DNA: TGTGCCAGCAGCGAAATACAGGCGGGAGGGATTTCACCCCTCCACTTT. Translated, it gives CASSEIQAGGISPLHF.

The DNA for the CDR3 is TGTGCCAGCAGTTCTACCGGGACAATTGATGAGCAGTTCTTC. As protein: CASSSTGTIDEQFF. The J gene is TRBJ2-1, the V gene TRBV2; possible D gene TRBD1, 6 bases. V was shortened by 5 bases and J by 8 bases, with 16 bases between the two germline ends. Germline V gene data show CDR1 as SNHLY and CDR2 as FYNNEI. The CDR3 is 14 residues long.

V gene TRBV18 combines with J gene TRBJ1-3; no clear D. Germline-derived CDR1 and CDR2 are KGHSH and LQKENI. This CDR3 is 16 amino acids long. V gave up 3 bases and J gave up 2 bases, with 14 bases separating them. The CDR3 loop reads CASSPYGAGTGNTIYF. The CDR3 DNA follows: TGTGCCAGCTCACCCTACGGAGCAGGCACTGGAAACACCATATATTTT.